The 32 T cell receptor beta chains reported below all come from one sample, sequenced in a study of blood T cell repertoires in COVID-19. Assay: immunoSEQ multiplex PCR; the TCRdb copy retains only in-frame clones and omits some. The top ten hold about 7.8% of the sample, which has some 190,000 clones, about 80% seen once. The sample comprised peripheral blood. These receptors were taken from an elderly woman with COVID-19, enrolled during active disease.

This clone was found once. This chain uses TRBV5-1 with TRBJ2-5; 7 bases fit TRBD1. The V segment lost 2 bases and the J segment 4 bases; nucleotides outside the gene matches: 11. The germline CDR1 and CDR2 sequences are SGHRS and YFSETQ. This CDR3 has 16 residues. CDR3 amino acids: CASSLPTTGAGETQYF. CDR3 DNA: TGCGCCAGCAGCTTACCCACAACAGGGGCGGGAGAGACCCAGTACTTC.

This clone was seen a single time. This CDR3 is CASSLIGTSGQETQYF. CDR3 nucleotides: TGCGCCAGCAGCTTGATTGGGACTAGCGGCCAAGAGACCCAGTACTTC. The V gene is TRBV5-1, the J gene TRBJ2-5; 11 bases are a match to TRBD2. The V gene end was trimmed by 1 base and the J gene end by 1 base; junction bases not matched to a gene: 3. The germline V gene has CDR1 SGHRS and CDR2 YFSETQ. CDR3 size: 16 residues.

The rearrangement uses TRBV7-8 and TRBJ1-2; TRBD1 aligns across 9 bases. Trimming at V came to 5 bases and at J to 7 bases, leaving 5 bases not matched to a gene. The CDR3 covers 13 residues. Germline V CDR1 and CDR2: SGHVS, FQNEAQ. In DNA form, the CDR3 reads TGTGCCAGCAGCCCAGGACAGGGGATTGGCTACACCTTC. Its protein is CASSPGQGIGYTF.

This chain uses TRBV5-1 with TRBJ2-5; D may be TRBD1 (6 bases). Per the germline V gene, CDR1 is SGHRS and CDR2 is YFSETQ. Trimming removed 5 bases at V and 4 bases at J, with 18 bases between. This CDR3 has 15 residues. CDR3 nucleotide sequence: TGCGCCAGCAGGCGCCCCTCAGGGGAAGGAGAGACCCAGTACTTC. Its translation is CASRRPSGEGETQYF.

This clone was recorded a few times. V is TRBV2 and J is TRBJ2-3; D is unclear. CDR1 is SNHLY, CDR2 FYNNEI, per germline. This CDR3 region has 12 residues. The germline V and J ends were trimmed by 6 bases and 4 bases, with 8 bases remaining between them. CDR3 protein: CASSLAADTQYF. In DNA form, the CDR3 reads TGTGCCAGCAGCCTCGCGGCAGATACGCAGTATTTT.

The chain combines TRBV5-1 with TRBJ1-3, with TRBD1 matching 7 bases. J gave up 0 bases and V 4 bases, and 4 bases lay outside the gene matches. Germline V gene data show CDR1 as SGHRS and CDR2 as YFSETQ. This CDR3 comprises 15 residues. CDR3 loop: CASSGGQFSGNTIYF. The CDR3 DNA sequence: TGCGCCAGCAGCGGGGGACAGTTCTCTGGAAACACCATATATTTT.

The chain links TRBV3-1 (or the pseudogene TRBV3-2) to TRBJ1-2, with 10 bases aligning to TRBD1. The V and J ends lost 3 bases and 4 bases, in that order; junction bases with no gene match: 8. Germline CDR1 LGHDT, CDR2 YNNKEL (reference sequence). This CDR3 has 16 residues. The CDR3: CASSHPTGGGGYGYTF. The CDR3 nucleotides read TGTGCCAGCAGCCATCCGACAGGGGGCGGCGGCTATGGCTACACCTTC.

The chain uses TRBV5-4 and TRBJ2-3, with 13 bases aligning to TRBD2. The CDR3 is 17 residues long. The V and J ends lost 4 bases and 2 bases, in that order; junction bases with no gene match: 7. Germline V gene data show CDR1 as SGHNT and CDR2 as YYREEE (reference sequence). The CDR3 reads CASSTGTSGILTDTQYF. The CDR3 bases are TGTGCCAGCAGCACAGGGACTAGCGGGATCCTCACAGATACGCAGTATTTT.

This chain connects TRBV28 to TRBJ2-7, with a tentative D call TRBD2 (5 bases). V was clipped by 2 bases and J by 10 bases, with 12 bases between them. The germline gives CDR1 MDHEN, CDR2 SYDVKM. The CDR3 runs 12 residues. The CDR3 DNA sequence: TGTGCCAGCAGTTTAACCTCGGAGGAACAGTACTTC. It codes for CASSLTSEEQYF.

In its sample, this clone was seen once. This rearrangement joins TRBV7-6 to TRBJ2-3; 7 bases align to TRBD2. Germline CDR1 is SGHVS and CDR2 is FNYEAQ. Trimming cost V 1 base and J 1 base; bases outside gene matches: 5. The CDR3 has 16 amino acids. CDR3 sequence: CASSLVGGKGTDTQYF. The DNA for the CDR3 is TGTGCCAGCAGCTTAGTGGGGGGGAAGGGCACAGATACGCAGTATTTT.

The rearrangement links TRBV6-5 to TRBJ1-3; 7 nucleotides match TRBD1. The germline V gene has CDR1 MNHEY and CDR2 SVGAGI. After removal of 0 bases from V and 2 bases from J, the junction contained 1 base not matched to a gene. The CDR3 length is 15 residues. The CDR3 DNA reads TGTGCCAGCAGTTACTCAGGGGGCACTGGAAACACCATATATTTT. This encodes CASSYSGGTGNTIYF.

There are a few counts of this clone. This sample also contains other DNA sequences that code for the same CDR3. The chain combines TRBV6-5 with TRBJ2-1, with a possible D match to TRBD1 (6 bases). Per germline, CDR1 MNHEY and CDR2 SVGAGI. Between the trimmed V and J ends, which lost 6 bases and 3 bases, there was a span of 6 bases. This CDR3 region has 12 residues. CDR3 DNA: TGTGCCAGCAGGGACAGCTACAATGAGCAGTTCTTC. Protein: CASRDSYNEQFF.

The chain links TRBV21-1 to TRBJ1-5; the D call in the table, TRBD1, was not verified against the DNA. TRBV21-1 is classified as a pseudogene. The CDR3 has 14 amino acids. The CDR3 spells CASRRTGRYQPQHF. Written as DNA, the CDR3 is TGTGCCAGCAGACGCACAGGGAGATATCAGCCCCAGCATTTT.

The chain joins TRBV28 to TRBJ1-2; D gene ambiguous. Trimming stripped 3 bases from V and 3 bases from J, with 5 bases between. The CDR3 sequence is 12 residues long. From germline, CDR1 is MDHEN and CDR2 SYDVKM. CDR3 nucleotide sequence: TGTGCCAGCAGTTTGAGCGACTATGGCTACACCTTC. Translated, it gives CASSLSDYGYTF.

The J gene is TRBJ1-4, the V gene TRBV11-3; D gene ambiguous. The CDR3 length is 13 residues. Trimming pared 3 bases from V and 7 bases from J, leaving 9 bases between. Germline assignment: CDR1 SGHNT and CDR2 YENEEA. The CDR3 coding sequence is TGTGCCAGCAGCTTTGGAGAGGGTGAAAAACTGTTTTTT. This sequence encodes CASSFGEGEKLFF.

This rearrangement joins TRBV27 to TRBJ1-5, with 8 positions matching TRBD1. Trimming removed 6 bases from V and 5 bases from J; junction bases left unmatched: 9. CDR3 length: 15 residues. Germline values: CDR1 MNHEY, CDR2 SMNVEV (reference sequence). The CDR3 DNA reads as TGTGCCAGCAGAAAAGGACAGGGTACGTATCAGCCCCAGCATTTT. Translating gives CASRKGQGTYQPQHF.

The DNA for the CDR3 is TGCGCCAGCAGCTTGCAGGGGGGCCAAGTTTACGAGCAGTACTTC. It specifies CASSLQGGQVYEQYF. V is TRBV5-1 and J is TRBJ2-7; D may be TRBD1 (7 bases). The CDR3 length is 15 residues. CDR1 is SGHRS and CDR2 is YFSETQ in the germline V gene. The V end was cut by 1 base, the J end by 4 bases, with 15 bases between. The whole variable domain, remainder taken from reference TRBV5-1 and TRBJ2-7, is KAGVTQTPRYLIKTRGQQVTLSCSPISGHRSVSWYQQTPGQGLQFLFEYFSETQRNKGNFPGRFSGRQFSNSRSEMNVSTLELGDSALYLCASSLQGGQVYEQYFGPGTRLTVT.

The V and J genes are TRBV7-9 and TRBJ2-7, with D tentatively TRBD2 (5 bases). The CDR3 spans 14 residues. V was trimmed by 4 bases and J by 2 bases, leaving 12 bases between them. In germline, CDR1 is SEHNR, CDR2 FQNEAQ (reference sequence). The CDR3 sequence is CASSSRGLTYEQYF. CDR3 bases: TGTGCCAGCAGCTCTCGAGGACTCACCTACGAGCAGTACTTC.

The rearrangement joins TRBV2 to TRBJ2-7; 10 bases agree with TRBD1. The CDR3 sequence is 14 residues long. V shed 8 bases and J 3 bases; nucleotides not matched to a gene: 7. Germline assignment: CDR1 SNHLY and CDR2 FYNNEI. The CDR3 coding sequence is TGTGCCAGCGGGCGGACAGGGGGAGGCTACGAGCAGTACTTC. Translation: CASGRTGGGYEQYF.

The genes are TRBV7-8 and TRBJ1-5; D is possibly TRBD1 (5 bases). CDR3 length equals 15 residues. Germline CDR1 is SGHVS and CDR2 is FQNEAQ. V was pared by 1 base and J by 6 bases, with 13 bases between. The DNA of the CDR3 is TGTGCCAGCAGCTTAGAGGAAGGGGTCGGTCAGCCCCAGCATTTT. Its protein product is CASSLEEGVGQPQHF.

This chain connects TRBV29-1 to TRBJ2-1; 7 bases are a match to TRBD1. After removal of 7 bases from V and 3 bases from J, the junction contained 9 bases not matched to a gene. Per the germline V gene, CDR1 is SQVTM and CDR2 is ANQGSEA. This CDR3 has 14 amino acids. The CDR3 is CSGQRDRDYNEQFF. The CDR3 DNA sequence: TGCAGCGGCCAGAGGGACAGAGACTACAATGAGCAGTTCTTC.

The chain combines TRBV15 with TRBJ2-7; D is uncertain. Germline loops: CDR1 LNHNV, CDR2 YYDKDF (reference sequence). CDR3 length: 15 amino acids. The V end was cut by 5 bases, the J end by 8 bases, with 22 bases between. CDR3 in amino acids: CATSVQRDLSPKQYF. In DNA, the CDR3 is TGTGCCACCAGCGTTCAGAGAGACTTGTCCCCAAAGCAGTACTTC.

The V call is TRBV3-1 (or the pseudogene TRBV3-2), the J call TRBJ2-7; possible D gene TRBD2, 6 bases. The ends were cut back, 8 bases at V and 3 bases at J, with 14 bases in the middle. Germline CDR1 LGHDT, CDR2 YNNKEL (reference sequence). This CDR3 is 13 amino acids long. In DNA form, the CDR3 reads TGTGCCAGCTCACGGGACTGGAACTACGAGCAGTACTTC. Its protein product is CASSRDWNYEQYF.

The J gene is TRBJ2-7, the V gene TRBV5-1; TRBD2 agrees at 10 bases. The CDR3 runs 17 residues. With 0 bases clipped from V and 2 bases from J, the junction kept 8 bases outside the gene matches. Germline CDR1 reads SGHRS; CDR2 reads YFSETQ. The CDR3 DNA is TGCGCCAGCAGCTTGGCCCCCCCTGGACTAGCGGCCTACGAGCAGTACTTC. This translates into CASSLAPPGLAAYEQYF.

In nucleotides, the CDR3 is TGTGCCATCAGTTCGACAGGGGTCACTGAAGCTTTCTTT. It specifies CAISSTGVTEAFF. The J gene is TRBJ1-1, the V gene TRBV10-3; TRBD1 aligns across 8 bases. The germline gives CDR1 ENHRY, CDR2 SYGVKD. This CDR3 region has 13 residues. V was clipped by 5 bases and J by 4 bases; unmatched bases: 3.

The CDR3 spells CASSPAGSNQPQHF. The CDR3, as DNA: TGCGCCAGCAGCCCGGCGGGGAGCAATCAGCCCCAGCATTTT. The chain joins TRBV5-1 to TRBJ1-5; unclear D gene. The ends were cut back, 4 bases at V and 1 base at J, with 9 bases in the middle. Germline CDR1 reads SGHRS; CDR2 reads YFSETQ. The CDR3 has 14 amino acids.

V and J are TRBV3-1 (or the pseudogene TRBV3-2) and TRBJ1-2; D may be TRBD1 (5 bases). Trimming stripped 3 bases from V and 8 bases from J, with 10 bases between. The germline V gene has CDR1 LGHDT and CDR2 YNNKEL (reference sequence). CDR3 length equals 12 residues. The CDR3 loop reads CASSQGRVGYTF. In DNA, the CDR3 is TGTGCCAGCAGCCAGGGGCGTGTGGGCTACACCTTC.

The gene calls are TRBV5-1 and TRBJ2-1; D ambiguous. Per the germline V gene, CDR1 is SGHRS and CDR2 is YFSETQ. V lost 0 bases and J lost 7, with 5 bases in between. This CDR3 is 12 amino acids long. The CDR3 nucleotides are TGCGCCAGCAGCTTGGTACAGAATGAGCAGTTCTTC. Its protein product is CASSLVQNEQFF. Full variable domain (rest looked up from reference TRBV5-1 and TRBJ2-1): KAGVTQTPRYLIKTRGQQVTLSCSPISGHRSVSWYQQTPGQGLQFLFEYFSETQRNKGNFPGRFSGRQFSNSRSEMNVSTLELGDSALYLCASSLVQNEQFFGPGTRLTVL.

The CDR3 is CASSVEGVGTYNEQFF. Here the CDR3 DNA reads TGTGCCAGCAGCGTAGAAGGGGTTGGGACCTACAATGAGCAGTTCTTC. The chain links TRBV9 to TRBJ2-1; perhaps TRBD1 as D (5 bases). Germline V gene sequence: CDR1 SGDLS, CDR2 YYNGEE. The germline V and J ends were trimmed by 0 bases and 2 bases, with 12 bases remaining between them. The CDR3 totals 16 residues.

The chain links TRBV6-5 to TRBJ2-7; a weak D match, TRBD2 (5 bases). From germline, CDR1 is MNHEY and CDR2 SVGAGI. This CDR3 is 14 amino acids long. V gave up 7 bases and J gave up 4 bases, with 17 bases separating them. CDR3 coding DNA: TGTGCCAGCATAACCCCCGGGATTCTTTACGAGCAGTACTTC. Translated, it gives CASITPGILYEQYF.

This clone appeared once. V usage is TRBV4-1 and J usage is TRBJ2-3, with 7 bases lining up with TRBD1. The CDR3 length is 14 residues. Germline values: CDR1 MGHRA, CDR2 YSYEKL. The V and J ends lost 0 bases and 4 bases, in that order; junction bases with no gene match: 1. The chain's CDR3 is CASSQERGPDTQYF. Written as DNA, the CDR3 is TGCGCCAGCAGCCAAGAGAGGGGGCCAGATACGCAGTATTTT.

This clone was observed a handful of times. The chain is built from TRBV5-1 and TRBJ2-1; D call uncertain. The CDR3 sequence is 15 residues long. V lost 1 base and J lost 7, with 15 bases in between. CDR1 and CDR2 (germline): SGHRS, YFSETQ. CDR3 region: CASSLRIPPGNEQFF. The CDR3 coding sequence is TGCGCCAGCAGCTTGCGGATTCCACCGGGTAATGAGCAGTTCTTC.